The 12 T cell receptor beta chains listed next were all sequenced from one sample in a study of cytomegalovirus exposure and HLA in healthy donors. Researchers ran the PCR with 60 Vbeta and 13 Jbeta primers. Clones were sequenced by immunoSEQ multiplex PCR, and TCRdb holds only the in-frame ones, with some missing. This table has about 190,000 clones, about 69% appearing once. The specimen sequenced was PBMCs. Source of these receptors: a man aged 25 to 40 in good health and CMV-seropositive.

This sequence joins TRBV18 and TRBJ1-1, with TRBD1 as a possible D gene (5 bases). V was shortened by 2 bases and J by 3 bases, with 10 bases between the two germline ends. The CDR3 sequence is 14 residues long. Germline V gene lookup returns CDR1 KGHSH and CDR2 LQKENI. CDR3 protein: CASSPSDTYTEAFF. The CDR3 nucleotides read TGTGCCAGCTCACCATCGGACACATACACTGAAGCTTTCTTT.

The rearrangement joins TRBV15 to TRBJ2-2; no firm D call. CDR3 length: 16 amino acids. Trimming took 0 bases from V and 0 from J, leaving 8 bases between them. Germline lookup yields CDR1 LNHNV and CDR2 YYDKDF (reference sequence). Written as DNA, the CDR3 is TGTGCCACCAGCAGAGATCTCCTTTCGAACACCGGGGAGCTGTTTTTT. This encodes CATSRDLLSNTGELFF.

The V gene is TRBV6-5, the J gene TRBJ1-2; no reliable D call. Germline values: CDR1 MNHEY, CDR2 SVGAGI. This CDR3 contains 13 residues. The V end was cut by 7 bases, the J end by 6 bases, with 15 bases between. The CDR3 DNA reads as TGTGCCAGCATCGGTCCGGGGATGGATGGCTACACCTTC. Translated, it gives CASIGPGMDGYTF.

The chain is built from TRBV6-8 and TRBJ2-2; TRBD1 aligns across 9 bases. V lost 4 bases, J lost 0 bases, and 6 bases stayed unmatched. CDR1 MNHGY and CDR2 SAAAGT come from the germline V gene. This CDR3 contains 17 residues. This CDR3 is CASSWGQGESNTGELFF. As DNA, the CDR3 is TGTGCCAGCAGTTGGGGACAGGGAGAGTCGAACACCGGGGAGCTGTTTTTT.

Note on this clone: The sample carries other DNA sequences with the same CDR3. The chain joins TRBV5-1 to TRBJ1-5, with D tentatively TRBD1 (5 bases). Trimming removed 4 bases at V and 2 bases at J, with 10 bases between. The CDR3 sequence is 14 residues long. Germline CDR1 reads SGHRS; CDR2 reads YFSETQ. The CDR3 here is CASSAGGGNQPQHF. In nucleotides, the CDR3 is TGCGCCAGCAGCGCCGGGGGTGGCAATCAGCCCCAGCATTTT.

This chain connects TRBV19 to TRBJ2-7; no clear D gene. CDR3 length: 13 residues. Germline V gives CDR1 LNHDA, CDR2 SQIVND (reference sequence). The V end lost 5 bases, the J end lost 2 bases, and 10 bases lay between the germline ends. The CDR3 DNA reads as TGTGCCAGTAGTTTTGGGCCCACCTACGAGCAGTACTTC. Residues: CASSFGPTYEQYF.

The rearrangement uses TRBV30 and TRBJ2-7, with 11 positions matching TRBD2. This CDR3 contains 13 residues. Trimming took 6 bases from V and 2 from J; bases not matched to a gene: 3. CDR1 is GTSNPN, CDR2 SVGIG, per germline (reference sequence). The CDR3 sequence: CACSGGDPYEQYF. For the CDR3, the DNA is TGTGCCTGTAGCGGGGGGGATCCCTACGAGCAGTACTTC.

This clone was found once. This chain uses TRBV5-6 with TRBJ1-4; no clear D. The CDR3 consists of 14 residues. Germline values: CDR1 SGHDT, CDR2 YYEEEE. V lost 2 bases and J 5 bases, leaving 10 bases between the germline ends. CDR3 residues: CASSFGVGNEKLFF. CDR3 sequence (DNA): TGTGCCAGCAGCTTCGGGGTGGGGAATGAAAAACTGTTTTTT.

V gene TRBV30 combines with J gene TRBJ2-7, with 11 bases identical to TRBD2. This CDR3 comprises 14 residues. Unmatched junction bases numbered 1, after V lost 0 bases and J lost 3 bases. Germline V lookup: CDR1 GTSNPN, CDR2 SVGIG (reference sequence). CDR3 loop: CAWSVGLAGYEQYF. Written as DNA, the CDR3 is TGTGCCTGGAGTGTAGGACTAGCGGGCTACGAGCAGTACTTC.

The chain carries TRBV4-1 and TRBJ1-4, with D perhaps TRBD1 (5 bases). Trimming removed 4 bases from V and 0 bases from J, with 18 bases in between. The CDR3 has 18 amino acids. The germline gives CDR1 MGHRA, CDR2 YSYEKL. The CDR3 loop is CASSRRGVSAATNEKLFF. The DNA for the CDR3 is TGCGCCAGCAGCCGGAGGGGAGTGAGTGCGGCAACTAATGAAAAACTGTTTTTT.

CDR3 protein: CASSDSGGSYEQYF. The CDR3 nucleotides are TGTGCCAGCAGTGATAGCGGGGGCTCCTACGAGCAGTACTTC. The genes are TRBV6-5 and TRBJ2-5; 9 bases agree with TRBD2. The end of the DNA fits TRBJ2-7 better, so the J call may be wrong. This CDR3 is 14 amino acids long. Germline CDR1 and CDR2: MNHEY and SVGAGI.

The rearrangement links TRBV5-1 to TRBJ2-5; 7 bases match TRBD2. The germline CDR1 and CDR2 sequences are SGHRS and YFSETQ. The CDR3 is 15 residues long. With V trimmed by 4 bases and J by 4 bases, 10 bases remained unmatched. The CDR3 DNA sequence: TGCGCCAGCAGCCCCATGTGGGGGAGGGGAGAGACCCAGTACTTC. Amino acid sequence: CASSPMWGRGETQYF.